Listed below are T cell receptor beta chains from one sample, sequenced in a study of cytomegalovirus exposure and HLA in healthy donors. Assay: immunoSEQ multiplex PCR; the TCRdb copy retains only in-frame clones and omits some. The sample lists 150,000 to 200,000 clones; 91% were seen once. Sample: PBMCs. These receptors all come from a woman aged 18-29 years in good health and CMV-seropositive. CDR3s include the opening cysteine and the closing phenylalanine or tryptophan. Each record gives: J gene, V gene, clone size, D gene, CDR3 protein, CDR3 DNA. D genes are given only for firm matches. Expanded clones are given a class, and other clones once, few, many or no size at all.

TRBJ1-1 TRBV28 - - CASSSSPPNTEAFF TGTGCCAGCAGTTCATCCCCCCCGAACACTGAAGCTTTCTTT
TRBJ2-6 TRBV18 - - CASSQASGANVLTF TGTGCCAGCTCACAAGCTTCTGGGGCCAACGTCCTGACTTTC
TRBJ1-6 TRBV6-5 few TRBD1 CASSFDRVYSPLHF TGTGCCAGCAGTTTCGACAGGGTGTATTCACCCCTCCACTTT
TRBJ2-2 TRBV11-2 once - CASSLSRASTGELFF TGTGCCAGCAGCTTATCGAGGGCCAGCACCGGGGAGCTGTTTTTT
TRBJ2-7 TRBV2 - - CASKDHGTPKREQYF TGTGCCAGCAAAGACCACGGGACTCCAAAGAGGGAGCAGTACTTC
TRBJ1-3 TRBV18 once - CASSPPVPGTGNTIYF TGTGCCAGCTCACCACCGGTTCCGGGGACTGGAAACACCATATATTTT
TRBJ1-1 TRBV29-1 - - CSARAAGGTEAFF TGCAGCGCCCGGGCCGCGGGGGGCACTGAAGCTTTCTTT
TRBJ2-1 TRBV18 - TRBD2 CASRTSGGSYNEQFF TGTGCCAGCCGGACTAGCGGGGGCTCCTACAATGAGCAGTTCTTC
TRBJ2-7 TRBV5-5 - - CASSERTETYEQYF TGTGCCAGCAGCGAAAGGACTGAAACCTACGAGCAGTACTTC
TRBJ1-4 TRBV15 - - CATSRPGGYNEKLFF TGTGCCACCAGCCGCCCAGGAGGTTATAATGAAAAACTGTTTTTT
TRBJ1-4 TRBV2 - TRBD1 CASSEGTGDEKLFF TGTGCCAGCAGTGAAGGGACAGGAGACGAAAAACTGTTTTTT
TRBJ2-6 TRBV19 - - CASSQWAVRGVGGANVLTF TGTGCCAGTAGTCAATGGGCCGTCAGGGGGGTAGGTGGGGCCAACGTCCTGACTTTC
TRBJ2-5 TRBV11-2 - TRBD2 CASSMGLALVDQYF TGTGCCAGCAGCATGGGACTAGCGTTGGTAGACCAGTACTTC
TRBJ1-3 TRBV2 - TRBD1 CASSEGQIVSGNTIYF TGTGCCAGCAGTGAGGGACAGATAGTTTCTGGAAACACCATATATTTT
TRBJ2-1 TRBV4-1 - - CASSQDTGYVNEQFF TGCGCCAGCAGCCAAGATACGGGTTACGTCAATGAGCAGTTCTTC
TRBJ1-1 TRBV9 - - CASSGSGNTEAFF TGTGCCAGCAGCGGCTCGGGGAACACTGAAGCTTTCTTT
TRBJ2-7 TRBV19 - TRBD2 CASSIGTSGYEQYF TGTGCCAGTAGTATCGGGACTAGCGGCTACGAGCAGTACTTC
TRBJ2-1 TRBV28 - - CASRTLQGIIPFF TGTGCCAGCAGGACCCTACAGGGTATCATTCCGTTCTTC
TRBJ1-1 TRBV19 - - CASLSGVKEAFF TGTGCCAGCCTTTCAGGCGTGAAGGAAGCTTTCTTT
TRBJ2-2 TRBV7-2 once - CASSRFGELFF TGTGCCAGCAGCCGTTTCGGGGAGCTGTTTTTT
TRBJ2-1 TRBV5-4 - TRBD2 CASSPRTSGSYNEQFF TGTGCCAGCAGCCCTCGGACTAGCGGAAGCTACAATGAGCAGTTCTTC
TRBJ2-2 TRBV7-3 - - CASSVGLGGELFF TGTGCCAGCAGCGTAGGTCTAGGCGGGGAGCTGTTTTTT
TRBJ1-2 TRBV29-1 - - CSVEDGGGNYGYTF TGCAGCGTTGAAGATGGCGGAGGGAACTATGGCTACACCTTC
TRBJ2-3 TRBV6-5 - - CASSGSADTQYF TGTGCCAGCAGCGGGAGTGCAGATACGCAGTATTTT
TRBJ2-7 TRBV5-1 - - CASNLGGSASYEQYF TGCGCCAGCAACCTGGGAGGCTCCGCCTCCTACGAGCAGTACTTC
TRBJ2-4 TRBV4-3 - - CASSQVGVGGGNIQYF TGCGCCAGCAGCCAAGTAGGAGTCGGGGGTGGAAACATTCAGTACTTC
TRBJ2-1 TRBV19 - TRBD1 CASAGTGGLGEQFF TGTGCCAGCGCCGGGACAGGGGGTTTAGGTGAGCAGTTCTTC
TRBJ2-6 TRBV25-1 - - CASSDLGRSGANVLTF TGTGCCAGCAGTGATCTTGGGCGCTCTGGGGCCAACGTCCTGACTTTC
TRBJ1-5 TRBV2 - - CASSGPPRAGQPQHF TGTGCCAGCAGTGGCCCACCGAGGGCAGGACAGCCCCAGCATTTT
TRBJ2-1 TRBV9 - TRBD2 CASSLWEGYNEQFF TGTGCCAGCAGCCTTTGGGAGGGCTACAATGAGCAGTTCTTC
TRBJ2-5 TRBV30 - TRBD2 CAWRRGARETQYF TGTGCCTGGAGGCGGGGGGCACGGGAGACCCAGTACTTC
TRBJ1-5 TRBV6-5 - - CASSSQGPSNQPQHF TGTGCCAGCAGTTCCCAGGGTCCCAGCAATCAGCCCCAGCATTTT
TRBJ2-2 TRBV2 - - CASSFPQGQTGELFF TGTGCCAGCAGTTTTCCCCAGGGACAAACCGGGGAGCTGTTTTTT
TRBJ1-3 TRBV6-7 - TRBD1 CASSYRDRGCLAGSGNTIYF TGTGCCAGCAGTTACAGAGACAGGGGGTGTTTGGCGGGCTCTGGAAACACCATATATTTT
TRBJ2-1 TRBV19 - - CASSISARSSYNEQFF TGTGCCAGTAGTATAAGCGCCCGAAGCTCCTACAATGAGCAGTTCTTC
TRBJ2-7 TRBV11-1 - TRBD2 CASSYGLAGVRQLEQYF TGTGCCAGCAGCTATGGACTAGCGGGAGTAAGGCAGCTCGAGCAGTACTTC
TRBJ1-3 TRBV30 once TRBD1 CAWRTGASGNTIYF TGTGCCTGGAGGACAGGGGCCTCTGGAAACACCATATATTTT
TRBJ2-5 TRBV27 - TRBD2 CASSPTLAGGWKTQYF TGTGCCAGCAGTCCGACCCTAGCGGGAGGATGGAAGACCCAGTACTTC
TRBJ1-2 TRBV28 - - CASLTTTGDGYTF TGTGCCAGCCTAACCACGACAGGAGATGGCTACACCTTC